This T cell receptor (beta chain) was observed in a study of Graves' ophthalmopathy and Graves' hyperthyroidism. Using RNA transcripts, the TCR beta CDR3 regions were amplified. Second-round multiplex PCR followed a first-round RT-PCR using HTBI primers. MiXCR was run by TCRdb on the multiplex PCR reads, yielding one entry per CDR3 protein. The sample includes more than 550,000 distinct CDR3 sequences, over 40% of them seen just once. V was pared by 6 bases and J by 6 bases, with 17 bases between. Germline V CDR1 and CDR2: MGHDK, SYGVNS. The CDR3 has 14 residues. Ophthalmopathic donors had moderate-to-severe activity, CAS ≥3 and NOSPECS ≥4, with disease that had lasted under 3 months. Other autoimmune diseases, uncontrolled infections, pregnancy or lactation excluded patients from enrollment.

This rearrangement joins TRBV25-1 to TRBJ1-2, with D tentatively TRBD1 (5 bases). The source of this sequence is an adult man with Graves' ophthalmopathy. What was sequenced was peripheral blood. The CDR3 bases are TGTGCCAGCAGCGTCGCCGGGGGTCAGGATGGCTACACCTTC. Its protein product is CASSVAGGQDGYTF.